This TCR beta chain came from a study of blood T cell repertoires in COVID-19. Per the original methods: Reference gene primer amplification gave estimated nucleated cell counts. The data were produced by immunoSEQ multiplex PCR, yet TCRdb's version contains in-frame clones alone and is incomplete. That table furnishes V, J and clone size, whereas the DNA furnished D and trimming. The sample yields a few hundred thousand clones, roughly 87% seen once. J lost 2 bases, V lost 4 bases, and 7 bases had no gene match. CDR1 and CDR2 from the germline V gene are SNHLY and FYNNEI. The CDR3 contains 16 residues. Participant reports of clinical history set cohort assignment.

This chain uses TRBV2 with TRBJ1-5; 8 bases map to TRBD1. The sample comprised PBMCs or T cells enriched from blood (not recorded which). This sequence was found in a man aged 18 to 30 with acute COVID-19. CDR3 residues: CASSGGGTGGNQPQHF. CDR3 DNA sequence: TGTGCCAGCAGTGGGGGGGGGACAGGAGGCAATCAGCCCCAGCATTTT.